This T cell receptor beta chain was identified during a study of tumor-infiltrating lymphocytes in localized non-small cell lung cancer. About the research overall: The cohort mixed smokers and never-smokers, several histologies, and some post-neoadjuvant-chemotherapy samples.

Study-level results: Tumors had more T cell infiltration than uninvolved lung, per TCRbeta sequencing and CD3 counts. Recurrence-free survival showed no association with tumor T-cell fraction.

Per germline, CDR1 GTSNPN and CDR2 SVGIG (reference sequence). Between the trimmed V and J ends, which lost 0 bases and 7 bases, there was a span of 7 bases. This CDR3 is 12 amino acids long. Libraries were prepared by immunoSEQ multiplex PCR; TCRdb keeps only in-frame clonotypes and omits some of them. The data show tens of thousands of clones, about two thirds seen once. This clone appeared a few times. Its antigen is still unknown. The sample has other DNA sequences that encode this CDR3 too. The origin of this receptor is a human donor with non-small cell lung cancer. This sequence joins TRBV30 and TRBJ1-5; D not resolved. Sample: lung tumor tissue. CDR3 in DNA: TGTGCCTGGAGTGTACAAGGGCAGCCCCAGCATTTT. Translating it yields CAWSVQGQPQHF.